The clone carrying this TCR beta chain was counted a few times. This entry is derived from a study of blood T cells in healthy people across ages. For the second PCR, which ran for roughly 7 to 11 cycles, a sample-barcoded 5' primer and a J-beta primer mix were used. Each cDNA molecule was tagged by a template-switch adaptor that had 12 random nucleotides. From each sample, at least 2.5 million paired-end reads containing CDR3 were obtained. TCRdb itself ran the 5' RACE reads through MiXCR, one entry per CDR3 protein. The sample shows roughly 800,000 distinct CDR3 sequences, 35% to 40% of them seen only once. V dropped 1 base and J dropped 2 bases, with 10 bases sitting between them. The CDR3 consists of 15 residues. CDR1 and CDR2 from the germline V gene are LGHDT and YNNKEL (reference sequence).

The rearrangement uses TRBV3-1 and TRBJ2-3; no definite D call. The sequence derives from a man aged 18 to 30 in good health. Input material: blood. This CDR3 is CASSQGADPTDTQYF. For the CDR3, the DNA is TGTGCCAGCAGCCAAGGGGCAGACCCCACAGATACGCAGTATTTT.